The rows below give T cell receptor beta chains drawn from one sample of a study of control samples from healthy donors and cancer patients. Using immunoSEQ multiplex PCR, the repertoire was profiled, and TCRdb retains in-frame clones only, with some absent. The profile shows roughly 32,000 clones, around 83% of them singletons. The sample taken for sequencing was PBMCs. The receptors derive from a woman between 35 and 50 years old with lung cancer. CDR3s include the opening cysteine and the closing phenylalanine or tryptophan. The D gene is left open where the match is weak. Only some rows state a clone size, as once, few, many or a class for expanded clones.

clone size: .; V gene: TRBV28; D gene: TRBD1; J gene: TRBJ2-5; CDR3 DNA: TGTGCCAGCAGTTTCCGGACAGGGGTAATCGAGACCCAGTACTTC; CDR3 protein: CASSFRTGVIETQYF
clone size: .; V gene: TRBV11-3; D gene: TRBD1; J gene: TRBJ2-5; CDR3 DNA: TGTGCCAGCAGCTTAGTACGAGGACAGGGGGAGACCCAGTACTTC; CDR3 protein: CASSLVRGQGETQYF
clone size: .; V gene: TRBV7-8; D gene: TRBD1; J gene: TRBJ2-7; CDR3 DNA: TGTGCCAGCAGCGACCGAGGGGGGCGACAGGGGCCCTACGAGCAGTACTTC; CDR3 protein: CASSDRGGRQGPYEQYF
clone size: .; V gene: TRBV6-5; D gene: TRBD1; J gene: TRBJ1-5; CDR3 DNA: TGTGCCAGCAGTATAACCGGGACAGGGGATCAGCCCCAGCATTTT; CDR3 protein: CASSITGTGDQPQHF
clone size: .; V gene: TRBV28; D gene: TRBD2; J gene: TRBJ2-7; CDR3 DNA: TGTGCCAGCGGCCTAGCGGGGGCCTACGAGCAGTACTTC; CDR3 protein: CASGLAGAYEQYF
clone size: .; V gene: TRBV7-6; D gene: TRBD1; J gene: TRBJ1-4; CDR3 DNA: TGTGCCAGCAGCTTGAGGACAGGGGGAAGTGAAAAACTGTTTTTT; CDR3 protein: CASSLRTGGSEKLFF
clone size: .; V gene: TRBV11-3; D gene: TRBD1; J gene: TRBJ1-1; CDR3 DNA: TGTGCCAGCAGCCCGGACAGGGGCACTGAAGCTTTCTTT; CDR3 protein: CASSPDRGTEAFF
clone size: .; V gene: TRBV3-1/TRBV3-2; D gene: .; J gene: TRBJ1-2; CDR3 DNA: TGTGCCAGCAGCCGACGGCGGGGGAGTTATGGCTACACCTTC; CDR3 protein: CASSRRRGSYGYTF
clone size: few; V gene: TRBV27; D gene: .; J gene: TRBJ2-7; CDR3 DNA: TGTGCCAGCAGTTACCAGTTCCGGGACAAGCCCTACGAGCAGTACTTC; CDR3 protein: CASSYQFRDKPYEQYF
clone size: .; V gene: TRBV28; D gene: .; J gene: TRBJ1-5; CDR3 DNA: TGTGCCAGCAGTTTGGCTCAGCCCCAGCATTTT; CDR3 protein: CASSLAQPQHF
clone size: .; V gene: TRBV24-1; D gene: TRBD2; J gene: TRBJ2-5; CDR3 DNA: TGTGCCACCTCTAGCGGAAGTTTAGGGACCCAGTACTTC; CDR3 protein: CATSSGSLGTQYF
clone size: .; V gene: TRBV30; D gene: .; J gene: TRBJ1-2; CDR3 DNA: TGTGCCTGGACCCCCGGGGGGCCCTATGGCTACACCTTC; CDR3 protein: CAWTPGGPYGYTF
clone size: .; V gene: TRBV5-1; D gene: .; J gene: TRBJ1-4; CDR3 DNA: TGCGCCAGCAGCTTGGCAGGGACTAATGAAAAACTGTTTTTT; CDR3 protein: CASSLAGTNEKLFF
clone size: .; V gene: TRBV28; D gene: .; J gene: TRBJ2-3; CDR3 DNA: TGTGCCAGCAGTTTCGATGGGACCACAGATACGCAGTATTTT; CDR3 protein: CASSFDGTTDTQYF
clone size: .; V gene: TRBV28; D gene: .; J gene: TRBJ1-5; CDR3 DNA: TGTGCCAGCAGTTTCGCGGACCGAGGCATCCCTCAGCCCCAGCATTTT; CDR3 protein: CASSFADRGIPQPQHF
clone size: few; V gene: TRBV11-2; D gene: .; J gene: TRBJ2-1; CDR3 DNA: TGTGCCAGCAGCTTACGTACAGCGGGCTCCTACAATGAGCAGTTCTTC; CDR3 protein: CASSLRTAGSYNEQFF
clone size: once; V gene: TRBV10-3; D gene: .; J gene: TRBJ1-4; CDR3 DNA: TGTGCCGCGAGAGGGACCGACTCAACTAATGAAAAACTGTTTTTT; CDR3 protein: CAARGTDSTNEKLFF
clone size: .; V gene: TRBV28; D gene: .; J gene: TRBJ2-1; CDR3 DNA: TGTGCCAGCAGTAGGACCAGCTCCTACAATGAGCAGTTCTTC; CDR3 protein: CASSRTSSYNEQFF
clone size: .; V gene: TRBV5-1; D gene: TRBD1; J gene: TRBJ1-3; CDR3 DNA: TGCGCCAGCAGCAAAGGGGACAGGGGAACTGGAAACACCATATATTTT; CDR3 protein: CASSKGDRGTGNTIYF
clone size: .; V gene: TRBV5-1; D gene: TRBD1; J gene: TRBJ2-5; CDR3 DNA: TGCGCCAGCAGCTTTAAGGGGGCCAGAGAGACCCAGTACTTC; CDR3 protein: CASSFKGARETQYF
clone size: .; V gene: TRBV29-1; D gene: TRBD1; J gene: TRBJ1-1; CDR3 DNA: TGCAGCGTCCAGGACAGGGGGCACACTGAAGCTTTCTTT; CDR3 protein: CSVQDRGHTEAFF
clone size: .; V gene: TRBV7-2; D gene: .; J gene: TRBJ1-6; CDR3 DNA: TGTGCCAGCAGCCAAGGGTATGCGGGAGCCTCTAATTCACCCCTCCACTTT; CDR3 protein: CASSQGYAGASNSPLHF
clone size: once; V gene: TRBV5-3; D gene: TRBD1; J gene: TRBJ1-1; CDR3 DNA: TGTGCCAGAAGCTGCGGTCCGGGACAGGGTCGAGGGGCTGAAGCTTTCTTT; CDR3 protein: CARSCGPGQGRGAEAFF
clone size: .; V gene: TRBV5-6; D gene: .; J gene: TRBJ1-3; CDR3 DNA: TGTGCCAGCAGCTATCAGGGATCTGGAAACACCATATATTTT; CDR3 protein: CASSYQGSGNTIYF
clone size: .; V gene: TRBV5-1; D gene: .; J gene: TRBJ2-3; CDR3 DNA: TGCGCCAGCAGCCTGCTTGGCGGGGTTACAGATACGCAGTATTTT; CDR3 protein: CASSLLGGVTDTQYF
clone size: .; V gene: TRBV24-1; D gene: .; J gene: TRBJ2-5; CDR3 DNA: TGTGCCACCAGTGATCCGGGGGGCCCAGGAGAGACCCAGTACTTC; CDR3 protein: CATSDPGGPGETQYF
clone size: .; V gene: TRBV5-4; D gene: TRBD1; J gene: TRBJ2-6; CDR3 DNA: TGTGCCAGCACCGGACAGGGTAGGACCAACGTCCTGACTTTC; CDR3 protein: CASTGQGRTNVLTF
clone size: .; V gene: TRBV7-3; D gene: .; J gene: TRBJ2-6; CDR3 DNA: TGTGCCAGCAGCTTCAGAGGAGGGATCTCTGGGGCCAACGTCCTGACTTTC; CDR3 protein: CASSFRGGISGANVLTF
clone size: .; V gene: TRBV3-1/TRBV3-2; D gene: .; J gene: TRBJ1-2; CDR3 DNA: TGTGCCAGCAGCACCCGGGACACCGGCTACACCTTC; CDR3 protein: CASSTRDTGYTF
clone size: .; V gene: TRBV5-6; D gene: .; J gene: TRBJ1-4; CDR3 DNA: TGTGCCAGCAGCTTGATTGGGAGAAGGGATGAAAAACTGTTTTTT; CDR3 protein: CASSLIGRRDEKLFF
clone size: few; V gene: TRBV6-5; D gene: .; J gene: TRBJ2-5; CDR3 DNA: TGTGCCAGCAGATCTACGTCGGGGGTCCAAGAGACCCAGTACTTC; CDR3 protein: CASRSTSGVQETQYF
clone size: .; V gene: TRBV28; D gene: .; J gene: TRBJ1-4; CDR3 DNA: TGTGCCAGCAGTTTCCGGGAAGCACATGAAAAACTGTTTTTT; CDR3 protein: CASSFREAHEKLFF
clone size: .; V gene: TRBV3-1/TRBV3-2; D gene: TRBD2; J gene: TRBJ2-1; CDR3 DNA: TGTGCCAGCAGCCCTGCCAGCGGGGGGGCGAGTGAGCAGTTCTTC; CDR3 protein: CASSPASGGASEQFF
clone size: few; V gene: TRBV14; D gene: .; J gene: TRBJ1-1; CDR3 DNA: TGTGCCAGCAGCCAAGTATCAGCTTATGAAGCTTTCTTT; CDR3 protein: CASSQVSAYEAFF
clone size: .; V gene: TRBV9; D gene: .; J gene: TRBJ1-1; CDR3 DNA: TGTGCCAGCAGCGTAGAAGGACTTGAGAACACTGAAGCTTTCTTT; CDR3 protein: CASSVEGLENTEAFF